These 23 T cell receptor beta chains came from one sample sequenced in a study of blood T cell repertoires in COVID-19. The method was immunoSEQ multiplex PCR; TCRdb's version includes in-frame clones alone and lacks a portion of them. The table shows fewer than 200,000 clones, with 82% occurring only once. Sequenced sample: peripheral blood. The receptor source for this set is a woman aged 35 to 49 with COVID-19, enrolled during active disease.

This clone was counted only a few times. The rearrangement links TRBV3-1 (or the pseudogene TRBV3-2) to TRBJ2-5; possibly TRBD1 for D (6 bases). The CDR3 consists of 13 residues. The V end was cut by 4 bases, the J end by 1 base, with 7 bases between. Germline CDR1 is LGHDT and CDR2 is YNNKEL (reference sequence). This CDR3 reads CASSLRGQETQYF. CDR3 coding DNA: TGTGCCAGCAGCCTCAGGGGCCAAGAGACCCAGTACTTC.

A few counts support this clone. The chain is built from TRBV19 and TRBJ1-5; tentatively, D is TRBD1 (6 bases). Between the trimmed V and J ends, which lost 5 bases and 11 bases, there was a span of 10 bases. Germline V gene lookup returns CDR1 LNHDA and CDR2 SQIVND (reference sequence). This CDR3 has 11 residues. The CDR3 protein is CASSFGQTQHF. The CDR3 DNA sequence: TGTGCCAGTAGTTTCGGACAGACCCAGCATTTT.

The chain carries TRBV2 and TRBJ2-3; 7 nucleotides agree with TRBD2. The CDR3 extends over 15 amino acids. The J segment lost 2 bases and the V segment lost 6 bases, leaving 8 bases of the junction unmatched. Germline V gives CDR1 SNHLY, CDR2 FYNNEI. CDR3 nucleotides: TGTGCCAGCAGGACCGGACTAGTCATCACAGATACGCAGTATTTT. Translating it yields CASRTGLVITDTQYF.

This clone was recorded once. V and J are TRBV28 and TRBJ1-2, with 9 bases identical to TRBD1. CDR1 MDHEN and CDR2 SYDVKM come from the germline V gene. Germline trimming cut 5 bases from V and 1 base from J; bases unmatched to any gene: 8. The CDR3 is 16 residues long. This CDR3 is CASSRWTGDFNYGYTF. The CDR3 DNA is TGTGCCAGCAGTCGTTGGACAGGGGATTTTAACTATGGCTACACCTTC.

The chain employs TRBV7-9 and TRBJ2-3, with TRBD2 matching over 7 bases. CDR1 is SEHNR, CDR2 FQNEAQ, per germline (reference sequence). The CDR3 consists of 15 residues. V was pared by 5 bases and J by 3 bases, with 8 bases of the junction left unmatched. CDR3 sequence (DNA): TGTGCCAGCAGCCCTCCCGGGGGGAGGACAGATACGCAGTATTTT. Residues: CASSPPGGRTDTQYF.

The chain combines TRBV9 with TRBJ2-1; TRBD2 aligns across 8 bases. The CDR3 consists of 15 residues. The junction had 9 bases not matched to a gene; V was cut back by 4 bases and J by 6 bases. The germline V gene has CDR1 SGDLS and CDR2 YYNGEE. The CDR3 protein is CASSPSGSARNEQFF. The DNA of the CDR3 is TGTGCCAGCAGCCCGAGCGGGAGCGCACGCAATGAGCAGTTCTTC.

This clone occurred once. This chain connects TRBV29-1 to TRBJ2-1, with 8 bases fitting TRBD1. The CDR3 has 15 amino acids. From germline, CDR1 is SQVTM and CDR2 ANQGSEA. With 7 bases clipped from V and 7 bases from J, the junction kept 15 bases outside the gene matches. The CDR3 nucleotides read TGCAGCGCAGCAGGGGCATGGACAGGGTTGAATGAGCAGTTCTTC. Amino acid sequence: CSAAGAWTGLNEQFF.

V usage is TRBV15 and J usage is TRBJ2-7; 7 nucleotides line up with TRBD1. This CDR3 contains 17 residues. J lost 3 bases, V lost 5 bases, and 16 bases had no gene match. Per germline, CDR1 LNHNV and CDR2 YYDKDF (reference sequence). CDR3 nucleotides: TGTGCCACCAGCGGTTACCGGGACAGCCAAGATATCTACGAGCAGTACTTC. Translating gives CATSGYRDSQDIYEQYF.

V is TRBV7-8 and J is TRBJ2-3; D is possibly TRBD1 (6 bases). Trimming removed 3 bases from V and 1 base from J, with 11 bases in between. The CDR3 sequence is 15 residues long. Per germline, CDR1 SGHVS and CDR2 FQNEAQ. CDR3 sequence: CASSFIRGGTDTQYF. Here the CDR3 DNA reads TGTGCCAGCAGCTTCATCAGGGGTGGCACAGATACGCAGTATTTT.

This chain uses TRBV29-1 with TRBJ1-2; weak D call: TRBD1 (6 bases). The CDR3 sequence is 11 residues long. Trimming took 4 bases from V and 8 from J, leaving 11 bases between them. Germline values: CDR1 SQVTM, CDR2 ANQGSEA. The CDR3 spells CSVGPQGGYTF. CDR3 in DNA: TGCAGCGTTGGGCCACAGGGCGGCTACACCTTC.

For the CDR3, the DNA is TGTGCCAGCAGTTTACGAGATACGCAGTATTTT. Encoded protein: CASSLRDTQYF. This chain connects TRBV27 to TRBJ2-3; no firm D call. V was pared by 2 bases and J by 5 bases, with 2 bases between. CDR1 is MNHEY, CDR2 SMNVEV, per germline (reference sequence). The CDR3 consists of 11 residues.

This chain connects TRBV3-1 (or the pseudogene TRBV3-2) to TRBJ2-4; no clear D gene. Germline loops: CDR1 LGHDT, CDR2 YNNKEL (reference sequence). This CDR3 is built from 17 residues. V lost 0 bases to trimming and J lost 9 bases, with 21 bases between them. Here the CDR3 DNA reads TGTGCCAGCAGCCAAGACCCGGTACCAACACTCAACAGCATTCAGTACTTC. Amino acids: CASSQDPVPTLNSIQYF.

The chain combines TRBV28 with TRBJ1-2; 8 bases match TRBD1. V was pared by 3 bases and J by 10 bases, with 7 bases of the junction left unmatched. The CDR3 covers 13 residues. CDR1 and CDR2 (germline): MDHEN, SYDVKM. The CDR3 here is CASSFRTGKVYTF. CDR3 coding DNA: TGTGCCAGCAGTTTCAGGACAGGGAAAGTCTACACCTTC.

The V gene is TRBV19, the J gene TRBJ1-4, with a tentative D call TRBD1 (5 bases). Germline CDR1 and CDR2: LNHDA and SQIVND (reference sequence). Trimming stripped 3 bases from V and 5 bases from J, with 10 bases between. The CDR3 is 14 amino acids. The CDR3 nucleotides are TGTGCCAGTAGTATTGGGCAGGGAAATGAAAAACTGTTTTTT. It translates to CASSIGQGNEKLFF.

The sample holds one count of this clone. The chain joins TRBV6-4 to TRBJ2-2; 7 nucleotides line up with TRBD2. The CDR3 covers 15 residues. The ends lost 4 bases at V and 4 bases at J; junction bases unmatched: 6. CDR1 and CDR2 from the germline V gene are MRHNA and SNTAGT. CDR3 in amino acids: CASSVGAGRTGELFF. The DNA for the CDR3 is TGTGCCAGCAGTGTAGGAGCGGGGCGCACCGGGGAGCTGTTTTTT.

CDR3 loop: CASSLGLGPDHNEQFF. For the CDR3, the DNA is TGTGCCAGCAGCTTGGGACTCGGGCCAGACCACAATGAGCAGTTCTTC. V is TRBV7-2 and J is TRBJ2-1; D is perhaps TRBD2 (6 bases). The V gene's germline CDR1 is SGHTA and CDR2 FQGNSA. The CDR3 is made up of 16 amino acids. Trimming removed 3 bases at V and 5 bases at J, with 17 bases between.

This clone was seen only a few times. The CDR3 DNA follows: TGTGCCAGCAGTGGGACAGGGATCGCTAACTATGGCTACACCTTC. Translated: CASSGTGIANYGYTF. The chain carries TRBV2 and TRBJ1-2; the match to TRBD1 covers 8 bases. There are 15 residues in the CDR3. CDR1 is SNHLY and CDR2 is FYNNEI in the germline V gene. V shed 4 bases and J 0 bases; nucleotides not matched to a gene: 4.

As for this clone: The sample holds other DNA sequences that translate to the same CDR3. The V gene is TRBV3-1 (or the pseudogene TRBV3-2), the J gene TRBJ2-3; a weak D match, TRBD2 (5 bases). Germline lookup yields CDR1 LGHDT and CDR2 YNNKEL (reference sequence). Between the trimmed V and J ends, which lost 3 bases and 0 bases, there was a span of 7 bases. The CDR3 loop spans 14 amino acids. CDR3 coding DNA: TGTGCCAGCAGCCAGGGCGGGAGCACAGATACGCAGTATTTT. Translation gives CASSQGGSTDTQYF.

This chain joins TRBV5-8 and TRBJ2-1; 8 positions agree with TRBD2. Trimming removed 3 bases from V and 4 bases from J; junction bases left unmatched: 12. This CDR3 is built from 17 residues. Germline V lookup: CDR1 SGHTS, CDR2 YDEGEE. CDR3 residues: CASSWQVAGRLYNEQFF. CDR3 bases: TGTGCCAGCAGCTGGCAAGTAGCGGGAAGGCTTTACAATGAGCAGTTCTTC.

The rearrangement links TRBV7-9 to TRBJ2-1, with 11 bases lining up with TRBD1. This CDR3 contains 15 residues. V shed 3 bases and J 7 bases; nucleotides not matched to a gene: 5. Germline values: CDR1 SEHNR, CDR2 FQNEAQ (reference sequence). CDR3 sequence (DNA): TGTGCCAGCAGCTTGGCTGGGACAGGGGGTAATGAGCAGTTCTTC. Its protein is CASSLAGTGGNEQFF.

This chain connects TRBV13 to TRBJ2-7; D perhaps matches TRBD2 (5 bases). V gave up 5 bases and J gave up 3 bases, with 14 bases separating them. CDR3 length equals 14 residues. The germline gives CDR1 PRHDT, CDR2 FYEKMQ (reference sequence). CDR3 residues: CASSPAGRNYEQYV. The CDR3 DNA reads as TGTGCCAGCAGCCCCGCGGGCAGGAACTACGAGCAGTACGTC.

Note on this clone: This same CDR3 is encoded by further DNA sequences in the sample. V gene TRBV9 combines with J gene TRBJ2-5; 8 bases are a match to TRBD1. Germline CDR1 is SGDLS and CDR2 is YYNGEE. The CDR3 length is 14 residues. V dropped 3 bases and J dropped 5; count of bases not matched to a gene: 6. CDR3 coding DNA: TGTGCCAGCAGCGCCGGACAGGGATGGGAGACCCAGTACTTC. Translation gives CASSAGQGWETQYF.

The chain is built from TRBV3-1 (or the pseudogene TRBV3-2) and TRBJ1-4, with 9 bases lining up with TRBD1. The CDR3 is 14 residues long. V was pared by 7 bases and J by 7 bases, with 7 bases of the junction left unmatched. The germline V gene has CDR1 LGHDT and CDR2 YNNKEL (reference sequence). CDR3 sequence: CASTTTGGSEKLFF. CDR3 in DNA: TGTGCCAGCACTACGACAGGGGGTAGTGAAAAACTGTTTTTT.